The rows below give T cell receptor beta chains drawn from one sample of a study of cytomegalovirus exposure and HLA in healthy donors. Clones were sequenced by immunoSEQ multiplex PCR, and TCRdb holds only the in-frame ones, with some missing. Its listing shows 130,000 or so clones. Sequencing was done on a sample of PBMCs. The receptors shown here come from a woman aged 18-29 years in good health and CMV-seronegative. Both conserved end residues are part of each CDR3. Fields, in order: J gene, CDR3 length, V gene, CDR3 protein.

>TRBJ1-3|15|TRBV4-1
CASSQDGGAGNTIYF
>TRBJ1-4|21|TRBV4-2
CASSPHLRKQGQGPTNEKLFF
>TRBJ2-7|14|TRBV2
CASTTGTGLYEQYF
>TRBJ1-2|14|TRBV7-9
CASSEQGAFYGYTF
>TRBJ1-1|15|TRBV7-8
CASSLAPAGGTEAFF
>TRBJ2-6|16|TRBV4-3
CASSETGISGANVLTF
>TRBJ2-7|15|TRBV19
CASSGGSGSSYEQYF
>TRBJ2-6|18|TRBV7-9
CASSQTDRGQAGANVLTF
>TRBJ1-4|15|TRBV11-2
CASSLSQGVLEKLFF
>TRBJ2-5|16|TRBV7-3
CASSLTGGPDQETQYF
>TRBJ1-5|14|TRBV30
CAWRGGQPNQPQHF
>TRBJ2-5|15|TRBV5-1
CASSFGLAGVETQYF
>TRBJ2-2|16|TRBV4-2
CASSQEGIAGAGELFF
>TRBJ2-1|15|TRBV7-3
CASSSRRTGFNEQFF
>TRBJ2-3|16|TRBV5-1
CASSNLASGTTDTQYF
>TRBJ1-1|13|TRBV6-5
CASSSTGHTEAFF
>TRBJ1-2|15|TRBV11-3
CASSLEKGRAYGYAF
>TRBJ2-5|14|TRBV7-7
CASSLAGGWETQYF
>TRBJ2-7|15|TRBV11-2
CASSGRTSGRYEQYF
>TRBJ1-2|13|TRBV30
CAWSVPPGSGYTF
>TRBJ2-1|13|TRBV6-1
CASRAGATNEQFF
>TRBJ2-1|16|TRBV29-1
CSVGLAGALVKPEQFF
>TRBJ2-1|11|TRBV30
CAVEGLNEQFF
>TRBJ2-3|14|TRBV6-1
CASRPGLAAAAQYF
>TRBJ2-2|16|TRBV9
CASSVGTGVNPGELFF
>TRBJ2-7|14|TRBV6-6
CASNPGQTTYEQYF
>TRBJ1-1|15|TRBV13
CASSPRQGMNTEAFF
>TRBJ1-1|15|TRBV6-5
CASSYYRTGGTEAFF
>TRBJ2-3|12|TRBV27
CASTSGTDTQYF
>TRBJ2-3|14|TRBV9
CASSPGQAADTQYF
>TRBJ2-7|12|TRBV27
CASSSRWYEQYF
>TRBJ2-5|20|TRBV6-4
CASSPSETSGRWECGETQYF
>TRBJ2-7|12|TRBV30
CAWNGGTYEQYF
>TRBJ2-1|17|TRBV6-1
CASSEGAGGGAWDEQFF
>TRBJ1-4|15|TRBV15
CATSRVGDRSEKLFF
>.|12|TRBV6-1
CASSALAGGIYF
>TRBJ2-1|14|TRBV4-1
CASSQGLAENEQFF
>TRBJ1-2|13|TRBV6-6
CANRTGQVYGYTF
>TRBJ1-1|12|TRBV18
CASSRTGAEAFF
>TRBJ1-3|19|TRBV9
CASSVSPSGGKGPGNTIYF
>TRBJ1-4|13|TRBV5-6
CASSRATNEKLFF
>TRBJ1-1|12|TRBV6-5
CASSYPGQKAFF
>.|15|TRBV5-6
CASSLERTRGYEQYF
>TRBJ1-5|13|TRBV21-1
CASSKVIDQPQHF
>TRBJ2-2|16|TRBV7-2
CASSLVPAGNTGELFF
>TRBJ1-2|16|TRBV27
CASSFTLMSGAYGYTF
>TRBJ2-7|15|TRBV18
CASSPRAGPSYEQYF
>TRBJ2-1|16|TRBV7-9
CASSPPGGALYNEQFF
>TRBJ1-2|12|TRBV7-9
CATRQDSGGYTF
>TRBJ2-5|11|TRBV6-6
CASSPSETQYF
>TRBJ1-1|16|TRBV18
CASSPRQGRTGTEAFF
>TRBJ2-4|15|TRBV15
CATSGGTAPKNIQYF
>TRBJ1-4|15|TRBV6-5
CASSYSGGWGEKLFF
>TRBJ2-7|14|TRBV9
CASSETGAPYEQYF
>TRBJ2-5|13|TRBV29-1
CSVEWAGGETQYF
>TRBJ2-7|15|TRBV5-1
CASSLAGTGVNEQYF
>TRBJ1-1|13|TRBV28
CAGSSGTGIEAFF
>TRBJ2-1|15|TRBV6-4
CASSDSSGSYNEQFF
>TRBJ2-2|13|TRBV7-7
CASSTRLGGELFF
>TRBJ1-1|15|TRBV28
CASSSTGEVNTEAFF